These T cell receptor beta chains were read from a single sample in a study of OX40 agonist ivuxolimab in advanced cancers. Assay used: immunoSEQ multiplex PCR; TCRdb lists only in-frame clones, some missing. This sample has about 77,000 clones, with roughly 91% found just once. The material sequenced was CD4+ or CD8+ T cells sorted from blood, taken in a trial of the OX40 agonist ivuxolimab. The receptor source for this set is an adult with an advanced solid tumor such as melanoma, head and neck, liver or kidney cancer. The CDR3 runs from the conserved cysteine through the conserved F or W. Fields, in order: J gene, clone size, V gene, D gene, CDR3 DNA, CDR3 protein. The D gene is left open where the match is weak. Size tells how often a clone was seen (once, few, many) or the class of an expanded clone, and some rows leave it out.

TRBJ1-6,.,TRBV5-1,.,TGCGCCAGCAGCTTGGAGGGAAGCTCCTATAATTCACCCCTCCACTTT,CASSLEGSSYNSPLHF
TRBJ2-7,.,TRBV6-5,TRBD1,TGTGCCAGCCGGGCGGGACAGGGGCTCTACGAGCAGTACTTC,CASRAGQGLYEQYF
TRBJ1-2,.,TRBV19,.,TGTGCCAGTAGCGGAGCCTATGGCTACACCTTC,CASSGAYGYTF
TRBJ2-5,.,TRBV5-4,TRBD2,TGTGCCAGCAGCTTGGTCCTAGCGGGGGCACAGACCCAGTACTTC,CASSLVLAGAQTQYF
TRBJ1-2,.,TRBV4-1,.,TGCGCCAGCAGCCGCCTCACAGAAACCTATGGCTACACCTTC,CASSRLTETYGYTF
TRBJ2-3,.,TRBV5-1,TRBD2,TGCGCCAGCAGCTGGGGGGGTAGCGGGGCCCAAGATACGCAGTATTTT,CASSWGGSGAQDTQYF
TRBJ2-7,.,TRBV5-4,TRBD2,TGTGCCAGCAGATTCGACCGGGGGGGGATCTACGAGCAGTACTTC,CASRFDRGGIYEQYF
TRBJ1-4,.,TRBV27,.,TGTGCCAGCAGATCCTTTGGGACAACTAATGAAAAACTGTTTTTT,CASRSFGTTNEKLFF
TRBJ1-1,.,TRBV28,TRBD1,TGTGCCAGCAGTTTGGGCGGACAGGGAGAAGCTTTCTTT,CASSLGGQGEAFF
TRBJ1-5,.,TRBV11-1,.,TGTGCCAGCAGCTTCGATGGGACGGGCAATCAGCCCCAGCATTTT,CASSFDGTGNQPQHF
TRBJ2-5,.,TRBV5-6,.,TGTGCCAGCAGCCAGGGGGGAGAGACCCAGTACTTC,CASSQGGETQYF
TRBJ2-2,.,TRBV10-3,.,TGTGCCATCAGTGAGTCGCGAACCGGGGAGCTGTTTTTT,CAISESRTGELFF
TRBJ1-2,once,TRBV6-1,TRBD1,TGTGCCAGCAGTGAAATAGCAGGGGGCTATGGCTACACCTTC,CASSEIAGGYGYTF
TRBJ2-7,.,TRBV9,.,TGTGCCAGCAGCGTAGGGAGCATCTCCTACGAGCAGTACTTC,CASSVGSISYEQYF
TRBJ2-7,.,TRBV10-3,.,TGTGCCATCAGTGAGTCGGGGGTTAGCGGCTTCGGGAACGAGCAGTACTTC,CAISESGVSGFGNEQYF
TRBJ2-2,.,TRBV7-8,.,TGTGCCAGCAGCCAGACTCGAGGGGGGGCCCCCGGGGAGCTGTTTTTT,CASSQTRGGAPGELFF
TRBJ2-7,.,TRBV19,.,TGTGCCAGTAGTATGGGGGGATGGTCCTACGAGCAGTACTTC,CASSMGGWSYEQYF
TRBJ2-3,.,TRBV5-4,TRBD2,TGTGCCAGCAGTACCGGGGGGAGCACAGATACGCAGTATTTT,CASSTGGSTDTQYF
TRBJ2-3,.,TRBV28,TRBD1,TGTGCCAGCTTTCGGGACAGGGGAACAGATACGCAGTATTTT,CASFRDRGTDTQYF
TRBJ2-1,.,TRBV7-2,TRBD2,TGTGCCAGCAGCCGGACTAGCTACAGGGACCAGTTCTTC,CASSRTSYRDQFF